A single sample gave rise to the 23 T cell receptor beta chains below, sequenced in a study of PD-1 blockade in classical Hodgkin lymphoma. Time point here: cycle 4 day 1 (C4D1), after 6 weeks of nivolumab. Exposure to brentuximab vedotin varied, and each patient had relapsed following autologous stem cell transplantation. Using magnetic negative selection, the CD4+ T cells were separated out of thawed PBMCs. The assay was immunoSEQ multiplex PCR, and TCRdb's table has in-frame clones only and misses some. The table records 25,000 to 35,000 clones, 75% to 90% of them present only once. The input for sequencing was CD4+ T cells from blood, taken before the fourth cycle of nivolumab. The receptors were gathered from a human donor with classical Hodgkin lymphoma.

This clone occurred once. The V call is TRBV6-5, the J call TRBJ2-3; no clear D gene. V was shortened by 5 bases and J by 4 bases, with 13 bases between the two germline ends. The CDR3 length is 14 residues. Germline-derived CDR1 and CDR2 are MNHEY and SVGAGI. In DNA, the CDR3 is TGTGCCAGCAGTCCGCTCTCGCTTCCAGATACGCAGTATTTT. This codes for CASSPLSLPDTQYF.

The chain is built from TRBV6-1 and TRBJ2-3; TRBD2 aligns across 9 bases. Per the germline V gene, CDR1 is MNHNS and CDR2 is SASEGT. Unmatched junction bases numbered 9, after V lost 4 bases and J lost 1 base. The CDR3 totals 17 residues. The CDR3 loop is CASSVERAGGGTDTQYF. In DNA, the CDR3 is TGTGCCAGCAGTGTAGAGCGAGCGGGAGGCGGCACAGATACGCAGTATTTT.

The J gene is TRBJ2-5, the V gene TRBV2; maybe TRBD2 (5 bases). V lost 8 bases and J lost 4, with 26 bases in between. Germline V CDR1 and CDR2: SNHLY, FYNNEI. This CDR3 contains 17 residues. The CDR3 nucleotides read TGTGCCAGCCACCCGAAACCCAACTGGTACGGGATAGAGACCCAGTACTTC. It translates to CASHPKPNWYGIETQYF. Together with reference TRBV2 and TRBJ2-5, the CDR3 gives the full variable domain: EPEVTQTPSHQVTQMGQEVILRCVPISNHLYFYWYRQILGQKVEFLVSFYNNEISEKSEIFDDQFSVERPDGSNFTLKIRSTKLEDSAMYFCASHPKPNWYGIETQYFGPGTRLLVL.

The rearrangement links TRBV28 to TRBJ1-3; D is possibly TRBD1 (5 bases). Per the germline V gene, CDR1 is MDHEN and CDR2 is SYDVKM. V shed 5 bases and J shed 0 bases, with 11 bases lying between them. The CDR3 runs 15 residues. The CDR3, as DNA: TGTGCCAGCAGTGCGGACACCTACTCTGGAAACACCATATATTTT. This encodes CASSADTYSGNTIYF.

This rearrangement joins TRBV2 to TRBJ2-1; 7 bases map to TRBD1. The CDR3 is made up of 16 amino acids. Trimming took 6 bases from V and 5 from J; bases not matched to a gene: 13. Germline values: CDR1 SNHLY, CDR2 FYNNEI. CDR3 sequence: CASRRTGGPLDNEQFF. The CDR3 nucleotides are TGTGCCAGCAGGCGGACAGGCGGTCCACTTGACAATGAGCAGTTCTTC.

J is TRBJ1-2 and V is TRBV5-5; no firm D call. V lost 4 bases and J 2 bases, leaving 15 bases between the germline ends. CDR1 SGHKS and CDR2 YYEKEE come from the germline V gene (reference sequence). The CDR3 has 15 amino acids. The CDR3: CASSLPIGENYGYTF. The CDR3 DNA sequence: TGTGCCAGCAGCCTCCCGATCGGAGAAAACTATGGCTACACCTTC.

The V call is TRBV5-1, the J call TRBJ2-7; maybe TRBD2 (5 bases). V lost 4 bases and J lost 4, with 15 bases in between. This CDR3 has 14 residues. Germline CDR1 SGHRS, CDR2 YFSETQ. In nucleotides, the CDR3 is TGCGCCAGCAGCCCTCTCCGGACTGAATACGAGCAGTACTTC. Amino acid sequence: CASSPLRTEYEQYF.

This clone was recorded once. The V and J genes are TRBV5-4 and TRBJ1-2; D is ambiguous. Trimming left V 2 bases short and J 3 bases short, with 11 bases between. Germline V CDR1 and CDR2: SGHNT, YYREEE (reference sequence). This CDR3 region has 14 residues. The CDR3 here is CASSFPSSYYGYTF. CDR3 nucleotide sequence: TGTGCCAGCAGCTTCCCCAGTTCTTACTATGGCTACACCTTC.

The V and J genes are TRBV2 and TRBJ2-1, with 14 positions matching TRBD2. The CDR3 length is 16 residues. Germline V gives CDR1 SNHLY, CDR2 FYNNEI. J was trimmed by 13 bases and V by 6 bases; bases with no gene match: 14. CDR3 region: CASRLPSGTSGSFQFF. The CDR3 DNA is TGTGCCAGCAGACTACCTTCCGGGACTAGCGGGAGCTTTCAGTTCTTC.

The table lists this clone with a count of one. This chain links TRBV27 with TRBJ1-4, with D perhaps TRBD1 (6 bases). Trimming shortened V by 7 bases and J by 8 bases, and 23 bases separated the two germline ends. Germline-derived CDR1 and CDR2 are MNHEY and SMNVEV (reference sequence). The length of the CDR3 is 16 residues. CDR3 loop: CASTSPSRGGREKLFF. CDR3 coding DNA: TGTGCCAGCACTTCCCCCTCTCGGGGGGGCCGCGAAAAACTGTTTTTT.

The chain joins TRBV30 to TRBJ1-5; D possibly corresponds to TRBD1 (5 bases). Germline-derived CDR1 and CDR2 are GTSNPN and SVGIG (reference sequence). V lost 5 bases and J lost 6, with 11 bases in between. The CDR3 runs 12 residues. For the CDR3, the DNA is TGTGCCTGGTCCGCAGGGTTTCAGCCCCAGCATTTT. It yields the protein CAWSAGFQPQHF.

DNA for the CDR3: TGTGCCAGCAGCCCGGGACTAGCGGGGGAGACCCAGTACTTC. Protein product: CASSPGLAGETQYF. The rearrangement links TRBV13 to TRBJ2-5; TRBD2 matches at 13 bases. Trimming removed 5 bases from V and 5 bases from J; junction bases left unmatched: 2. This CDR3 comprises 14 residues. Per germline, CDR1 PRHDT and CDR2 FYEKMQ (reference sequence).

This clone was picked up one time. This chain connects TRBV18 to TRBJ2-7, with D unclear. Trimming removed 6 bases from V and 3 bases from J, with 6 bases in between. This CDR3 is 11 amino acids long. Germline V gene sequence: CDR1 KGHSH, CDR2 LQKENI. The CDR3 DNA reads as TGTGCCAGCTCGCAGAACTACGAGCAGTACTTC. Amino acid sequence: CASSQNYEQYF.

The V and J genes are TRBV19 and TRBJ1-1; a weak D match, TRBD1 (6 bases). Germline-derived CDR1 and CDR2 are LNHDA and SQIVND (reference sequence). Between the trimmed V and J ends, which lost 3 bases and 5 bases, there was a span of 22 bases. CDR3 length: 17 amino acids. CDR3 nucleotides: TGTGCCAGTAGTATGGGGTCGGGGGCCGGGATAGGGACTGAAGCTTTCTTT. Translated, it gives CASSMGSGAGIGTEAFF.

This clone was detected a few times. J is TRBJ1-1 and V is TRBV2; D is ambiguous. This CDR3 spans 13 amino acids. Per the germline V gene, CDR1 is SNHLY and CDR2 is FYNNEI. V lost 5 bases, J lost 1 base, and 8 bases lay in between. The CDR3 DNA reads as TGTGCCAGCAGTTCCGAGGGGAACACTGAAGCTTTCTTT. This sequence encodes CASSSEGNTEAFF.

The gene calls are TRBV28 and TRBJ2-2; D may be TRBD1 (7 bases). Trimming took off 6 bases at V and 4 bases at J, with 18 bases between the two ends. Germline-derived CDR1 and CDR2 are MDHEN and SYDVKM. The CDR3 extends over 16 amino acids. CDR3: CASRPGGSAGTGELFF. Written as DNA, the CDR3 is TGTGCCAGCAGACCAGGGGGGTCAGCGGGCACCGGGGAGCTGTTTTTT.

The V call is TRBV2, the J call TRBJ2-3; 8 bases are shared with TRBD1. The CDR3 loop spans 15 amino acids. Per the germline V gene, CDR1 is SNHLY and CDR2 is FYNNEI. With V trimmed by 2 bases and J by 4 bases, 5 bases remained unmatched. The CDR3 nucleotides are TGTGCCAGCAGTGAACAGGGGGCCCCTCCAGATACGCAGTATTTT. Translation gives CASSEQGAPPDTQYF.

V is TRBV11-2 and J is TRBJ2-3; D remains unclear. The CDR3 runs to 14 residues. V shed 4 bases and J shed 2 bases, with 10 bases lying between them. Germline values: CDR1 SGHAT, CDR2 FQNNGV. The CDR3 here is CASSSKGPTDTQYF. CDR3 nucleotides: TGTGCCAGCAGCTCTAAGGGTCCCACAGATACGCAGTATTTT.

CDR3 sequence: CASSLAGTGGAGETQYF. The CDR3 nucleotides are TGCGCCAGCAGCTTGGCCGGGACAGGGGGCGCGGGGGAGACCCAGTACTTC. The chain has TRBV5-1 and TRBJ2-5; 12 bases map to TRBD1. The CDR3 covers 17 residues. J was trimmed by 5 bases and V by 0 bases; bases with no gene match: 8. Germline V gives CDR1 SGHRS, CDR2 YFSETQ.

The chain recombines TRBV7-2 with TRBJ2-7; D uncertain. The V gene lost 1 base and the J gene lost 2 bases, with 6 bases spanning the gap. Looked up from germline, CDR1 is SGHTA and CDR2 is FQGNSA. The CDR3 contains 13 residues. CDR3 nucleotides: TGTGCCAGCAGCTTAGGTACCCCCTACGAGCAGTACTTC. This encodes CASSLGTPYEQYF. The variable domain in full, completed from reference TRBV7-2 and TRBJ2-7, reads GAGVSQSPSNKVTEKGKDVELRCDPISGHTALYWYRQSLGQGLEFLIYFQGNSAPDKSGLPSDRFSAERTGGSVSTLTIQRTQQEDSAVYLCASSLGTPYEQYFGPGTRLTVT.

This chain uses TRBV6-5 with TRBJ2-1, with TRBD2 matching over 10 bases. This CDR3 has 16 residues. The germline CDR1 and CDR2 sequences are MNHEY and SVGAGI. The trim removed 2 bases at V and 3 bases at J, leaving 4 bases unmatched. Written as DNA, the CDR3 is TGTGCCAGCAGTTACGGGCTAGCGGGAGTCTACAATGAGCAGTTCTTC. Translation gives CASSYGLAGVYNEQFF.

This chain uses TRBV7-9 with TRBJ2-3, with D perhaps TRBD1 (5 bases). The CDR3 is 17 residues long. Germline values: CDR1 SEHNR, CDR2 FQNEAQ (reference sequence). V shed 0 bases and J shed 5 bases, with 18 bases lying between them. Here the CDR3 DNA reads TGTGCCAGCAGCTTAGCAATATCCAGGGATTCGGGAGATACGCAGTATTTT. As protein: CASSLAISRDSGDTQYF.

The chain links TRBV6-6 to TRBJ2-3; 9 positions match TRBD2. Germline values: CDR1 MNHNY, CDR2 SVGAGI (reference sequence). V lost 6 bases and J lost 2; bases outside the gene matches: 9. This CDR3 is built from 16 residues. The CDR3 DNA reads as TGTGCCAGCAGCTCCCCGGGACTAGCTAACACAGATACGCAGTATTTT. This encodes CASSSPGLANTDTQYF.